The 15 T cell receptor beta chains presented below share a single source sample, sequenced in a study of long-term antiretroviral therapy in people with HIV. Run at survey level, the immunoSEQ assay was version v3.0. Some clones are missing from TCRdb's copy, which holds only in-frame ones; the method was immunoSEQ multiplex PCR. The sample carries about 32,000 clones, around 85% recorded once. The material was unsorted PBMCs, obtained about 3.5 years after starting antiretroviral therapy. These receptors originate from a man between 18 and 29 years old with HIV.

With regard to this clone: Compared with germline, one end of the junction differs, possibly owing to a read error. This sequence joins TRBV7-9 and TRBJ2-7; TRBD1 or TRBD2 may be the D gene (5 bases each). Germline-derived CDR1 and CDR2 are SEHNR and FQNEAQ (reference sequence). This CDR3 region has 12 residues. This CDR3 reads CASSYGDPRPFF. Here the CDR3 DNA reads TGTGCCAGCAGCTACGGGGACCCCAGGCCTTTCTTC.

This sequence joins TRBV5-4 and TRBJ2-7; possibly TRBD1 or TRBD2 for D (5 bases each). Trimming left V 0 bases short and J 5 bases short, with 6 bases between. The germline CDR1 and CDR2 sequences are SGHNT and YYREEE (reference sequence). This CDR3 spans 12 amino acids. CDR3 amino acids: CASSLVGDEQYF. The CDR3 DNA reads as TGTGCCAGCAGCTTGGTGGGGGACGAGCAGTACTTC.

V and J are TRBV5-1 and TRBJ2-3; D possibly corresponds to TRBD1 (5 bases). CDR3 length: 16 amino acids. The V and J ends lost 0 bases and 2 bases respectively, with 13 bases between them. Germline V gene data show CDR1 as SGHRS and CDR2 as YFSETQ. CDR3 protein: CASSLELRAFTDTQYF. As DNA, the CDR3 is TGCGCCAGCAGCTTGGAGCTCAGGGCTTTCACAGATACGCAGTATTTT.

The rearrangement uses TRBV5-6 and TRBJ2-3; TRBD2 aligns across 10 bases. The CDR3 length is 15 residues. The germline CDR1 and CDR2 sequences are SGHDT and YYEEEE. J gave up 2 bases and V 4 bases, and 4 bases lay outside the gene matches. The CDR3 loop reads CASSRGLASTDTQYF. The CDR3 DNA sequence: TGTGCCAGCAGCAGGGGACTAGCGTCCACAGATACGCAGTATTTT.

The rearrangement uses TRBV5-4 and TRBJ1-1; 8 nucleotides align to TRBD1. The CDR3 sequence is 14 residues long. J was trimmed by 2 bases and V by 4 bases; bases with no gene match: 4. The germline gives CDR1 SGHNT, CDR2 YYREEE (reference sequence). CDR3 sequence: CASSLDRGNTEAFF. CDR3 DNA sequence: TGTGCCAGCAGCCTCGACAGGGGTAACACTGAAGCTTTCTTT.

This chain connects TRBV5-1 to TRBJ2-2; D is undetermined. V was cut by 4 bases and J by 9 bases, with 16 bases left in between. Germline CDR1 and CDR2: SGHRS and YFSETQ. The CDR3 is made up of 14 amino acids. The CDR3 here is CASSPAAVGRELFF. Here the CDR3 DNA reads TGCGCCAGCAGCCCGGCGGCCGTCGGACGGGAGCTGTTTTTT.

The chain couples TRBV2 to TRBJ1-5; D is perhaps TRBD1 (5 bases). The germline gives CDR1 SNHLY, CDR2 FYNNEI. V gave up 7 bases and J gave up 2 bases, with 18 bases separating them. The CDR3 covers 16 residues. DNA for the CDR3: TGTGCCAGCACCCGGGACGGACCTAGGGGCAATCAGCCCCAGCATTTT. It yields the protein CASTRDGPRGNQPQHF. Variable domain in full (rest from reference TRBV2 and TRBJ1-5): EPEVTQTPSHQVTQMGQEVILRCVPISNHLYFYWYRQILGQKVEFLVSFYNNEISEKSEIFDDQFSVERPDGSNFTLKIRSTKLEDSAMYFCASTRDGPRGNQPQHFGDGTRLSIL.

The CDR3 reads CASSEADIPNTEAFF. The CDR3 nucleotides read TGTGCCAGCAGTGAAGCGGATATCCCTAACACTGAAGCTTTCTTT. The rearrangement uses TRBV6-1 and TRBJ1-1; D remains unclear. In germline, CDR1 is MNHNS, CDR2 SASEGT. V lost 0 bases and J lost 2, with 10 bases in between. The CDR3 spans 15 residues.

The CDR3 nucleotides read TGCGCCAGCAGCCAAGATTCCAGCGGGGAGTACGAGCAGTACTTC. Its translation is CASSQDSSGEYEQYF. V gene TRBV4-3 combines with J gene TRBJ2-7; TRBD2 aligns across 7 bases. With V trimmed by 0 bases and J by 4 bases, 6 bases remained unmatched. Germline CDR1 LGHNA, CDR2 YSLEER. The length of the CDR3 is 15 residues.

This clone was recorded only once. This rearrangement joins TRBV6-6 to TRBJ2-7; no firm D call. From germline, CDR1 is MNHNY and CDR2 SVGAGI (reference sequence). V was cut by 8 bases and J by 1 base, with 18 bases left in between. The length of the CDR3 is 15 residues. CDR3 nucleotides: TGTGCCAGCGCATTACCCGCCCGAGCGTCCTACGAGCAGTACTTC. Translation gives CASALPARASYEQYF.

The V call is TRBV2, the J call TRBJ2-7, with unresolved D. The V gene lost 1 base and the J gene lost 5 bases, with 15 bases spanning the gap. Germline V CDR1 and CDR2: SNHLY, FYNNEI. This CDR3 is 15 amino acids long. The CDR3 region has the DNA TGTGCCAGCAGTGAAGAGTCCAGGTTTGTGGACGAGCAGTACTTC. Translated: CASSEESRFVDEQYF.

This rearrangement joins TRBV7-9 to TRBJ2-2; D might be TRBD1 (6 bases). This CDR3 comprises 15 residues. The V and J ends lost 4 bases and 4 bases respectively, with 13 bases between them. From germline, CDR1 is SEHNR and CDR2 FQNEAQ (reference sequence). The CDR3 protein is CASSSRGGSTGELFF. For the CDR3, the DNA is TGTGCCAGCAGCTCCAGGGGCGGAAGCACCGGGGAGCTGTTTTTT. The full variable domain, its missing parts supplied by reference TRBV7-9 and TRBJ2-2, is DTGVSQNPRHKITKRGQNVTFRCDPISEHNRLYWYRQTLGQGPEFLTYFQNEAQLEKSRLLSDRFSAERPKGSFSTLEIQRTEQGDSAMYLCASSSRGGSTGELFFGEGSRLTVL.

This sequence joins TRBV10-3 and TRBJ2-1, with 12 bases fitting TRBD1. The V and J ends lost 4 bases and 7 bases, in that order; junction bases with no gene match: 5. CDR1 ENHRY and CDR2 SYGVKD come from the germline V gene. The CDR3 spans 15 residues. The chain's CDR3 is CAISVPGQGANEQFF. The CDR3 nucleotides are TGTGCCATCAGTGTACCGGGACAGGGGGCGAATGAGCAGTTCTTC.

The V call is TRBV4-2, the J call TRBJ1-1; D gene ambiguous. Germline assignment: CDR1 LGHNA and CDR2 YNFKEQ. The CDR3 contains 13 residues. The V end was cut by 2 bases, the J end by 1 base, with 5 bases between. Written as DNA, the CDR3 is TGTGCCAGCAGCCAACCCCAGAACACTGAAGCTTTCTTT. This encodes CASSQPQNTEAFF.

This sequence joins TRBV7-6 and TRBJ2-1, with D unclear. Per germline, CDR1 SGHVS and CDR2 FNYEAQ. The CDR3 extends over 11 amino acids. Between the trimmed V and J ends, which lost 5 bases and 8 bases, there was a span of 7 bases. The CDR3 loop is CASSEDYEQFF. The CDR3 coding sequence is TGTGCCAGCAGCGAAGACTATGAGCAGTTCTTC.